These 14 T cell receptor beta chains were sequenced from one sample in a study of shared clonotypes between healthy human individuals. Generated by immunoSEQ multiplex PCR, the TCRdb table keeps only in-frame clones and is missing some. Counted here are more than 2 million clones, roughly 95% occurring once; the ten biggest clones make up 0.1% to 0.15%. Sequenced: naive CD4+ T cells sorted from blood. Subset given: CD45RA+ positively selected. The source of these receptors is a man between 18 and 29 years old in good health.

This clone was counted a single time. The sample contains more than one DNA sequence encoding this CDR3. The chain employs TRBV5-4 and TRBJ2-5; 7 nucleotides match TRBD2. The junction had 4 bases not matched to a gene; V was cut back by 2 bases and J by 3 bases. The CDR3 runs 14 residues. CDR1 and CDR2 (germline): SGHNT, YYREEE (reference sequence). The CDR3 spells CASSFRGREETQYF. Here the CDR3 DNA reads TGTGCCAGCAGCTTTAGAGGGAGGGAAGAGACCCAGTACTTC.

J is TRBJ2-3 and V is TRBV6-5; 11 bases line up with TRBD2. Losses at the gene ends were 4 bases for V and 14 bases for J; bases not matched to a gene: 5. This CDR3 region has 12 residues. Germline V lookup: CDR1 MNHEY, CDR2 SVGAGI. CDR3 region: CASSSTSGSLYF. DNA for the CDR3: TGTGCCAGCAGTTCCACTAGCGGGAGTTTGTATTTT.

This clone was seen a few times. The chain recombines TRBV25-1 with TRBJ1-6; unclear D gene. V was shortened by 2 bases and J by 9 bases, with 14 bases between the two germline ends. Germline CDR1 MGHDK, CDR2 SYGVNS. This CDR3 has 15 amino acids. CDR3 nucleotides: TGTGCCAGCAGTGAAGGGGTGGTTGTGGGTTCACCCCTCCACTTT. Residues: CASSEGVVVGSPLHF. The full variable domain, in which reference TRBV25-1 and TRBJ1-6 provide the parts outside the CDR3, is EADIYQTPRYLVIGTGKKITLECSQTMGHDKMYWYQQDPGMELHLIHYSYGVNSTEKGDLSSESTVSRIRTEHFPLTLESARPSHTSQYLCASSEGVVVGSPLHFGNGTRLTVT.

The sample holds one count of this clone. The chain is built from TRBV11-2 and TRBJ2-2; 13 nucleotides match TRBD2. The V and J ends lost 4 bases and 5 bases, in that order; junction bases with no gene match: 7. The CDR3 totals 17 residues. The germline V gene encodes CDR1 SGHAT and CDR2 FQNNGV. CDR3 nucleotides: TGTGCCAGCAGCTCCCTACTAGCGGGGGGGCCAACCGGGGAGCTGTTTTTT. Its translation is CASSSLLAGGPTGELFF.

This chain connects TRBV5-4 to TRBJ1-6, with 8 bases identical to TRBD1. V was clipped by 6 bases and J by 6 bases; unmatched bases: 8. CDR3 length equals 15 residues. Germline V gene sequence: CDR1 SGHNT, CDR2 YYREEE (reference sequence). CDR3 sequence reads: CASKQGGFSNSPLHF. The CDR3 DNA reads TGTGCCAGCAAACAGGGGGGATTTAGTAATTCACCCCTCCACTTT.

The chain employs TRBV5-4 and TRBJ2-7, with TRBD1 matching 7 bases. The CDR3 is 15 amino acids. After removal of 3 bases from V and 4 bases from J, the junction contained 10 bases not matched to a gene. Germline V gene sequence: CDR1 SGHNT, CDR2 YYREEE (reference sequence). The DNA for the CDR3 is TGTGCCAGCAGCTCACCGGGACAGAGAGTTTACGAGCAGTACTTC. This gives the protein CASSSPGQRVYEQYF. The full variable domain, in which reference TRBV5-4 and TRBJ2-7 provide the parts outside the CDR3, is ETGVTQSPTHLIKTRGQQVTLRCSSQSGHNTVSWYQQALGQGPQFIFQYYREEENGRGNFPPRFSGLQFPNYSSELNVNALELDDSALYLCASSSPGQRVYEQYFGPGTRLTVT.

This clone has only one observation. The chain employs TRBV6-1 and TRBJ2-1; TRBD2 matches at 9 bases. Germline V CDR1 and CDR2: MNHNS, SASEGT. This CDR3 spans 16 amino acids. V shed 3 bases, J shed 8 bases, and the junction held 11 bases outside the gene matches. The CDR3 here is CASSEFGGRAYDEQFF. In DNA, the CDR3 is TGTGCCAGCAGTGAGTTCGGCGGGAGGGCATATGATGAGCAGTTCTTC.

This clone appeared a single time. CDR3 sequence reads: CASSTNRVTGELFF. CDR3 nucleotides: TGTGCCAGCAGTACGAACAGGGTCACCGGGGAGCTGTTTTTT. The rearrangement uses TRBV7-9 and TRBJ2-2; D possibly corresponds to TRBD1 (6 bases). CDR1 SEHNR and CDR2 FQNEAQ come from the germline V gene (reference sequence). CDR3 length: 14 amino acids. The V gene lost 6 bases and the J gene lost 4 bases, with 12 bases spanning the gap.

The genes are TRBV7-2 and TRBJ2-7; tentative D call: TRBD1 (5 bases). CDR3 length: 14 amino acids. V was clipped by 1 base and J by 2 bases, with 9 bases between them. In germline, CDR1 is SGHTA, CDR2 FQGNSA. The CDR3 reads CASSLVDRTYEQYF. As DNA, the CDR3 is TGTGCCAGCAGCTTAGTAGACAGAACCTACGAGCAGTACTTC.

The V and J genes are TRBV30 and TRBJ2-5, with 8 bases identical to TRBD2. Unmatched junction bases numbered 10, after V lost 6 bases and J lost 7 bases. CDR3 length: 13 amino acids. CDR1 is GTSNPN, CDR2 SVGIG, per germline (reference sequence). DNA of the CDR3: TGTGCCTGCACCCCGGCGGGGGGCCCGACCCAGTACTTC. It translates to CACTPAGGPTQYF.

The CDR3 is CASRRRDETQYF. The CDR3 bases are TGTGCCTCACGAAGGAGGGACGAGACCCAGTACTTC. V gene TRBV6-6 combines with J gene TRBJ2-5; D is possibly TRBD2 (6 bases). The CDR3 has 12 residues. The germline V gene encodes CDR1 MNHNY and CDR2 SVGAGI (reference sequence). Trimming stripped 11 bases from V and 5 bases from J, with 15 bases between.

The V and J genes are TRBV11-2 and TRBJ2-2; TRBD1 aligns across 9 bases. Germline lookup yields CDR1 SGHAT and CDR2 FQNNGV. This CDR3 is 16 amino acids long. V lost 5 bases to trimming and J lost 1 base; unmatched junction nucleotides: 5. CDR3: CASSLRTGVNTGELFF. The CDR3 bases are TGTGCCAGCAGCCTCCGGACAGGGGTGAACACCGGGGAGCTGTTTTTT.

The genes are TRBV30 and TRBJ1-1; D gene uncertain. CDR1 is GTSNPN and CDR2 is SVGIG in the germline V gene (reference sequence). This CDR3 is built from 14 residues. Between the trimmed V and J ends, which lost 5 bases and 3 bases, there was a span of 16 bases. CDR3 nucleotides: TGTGCCTGGGCACCGGGGTCAGGCGACACTGAAGCTTTCTTT. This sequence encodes CAWAPGSGDTEAFF.

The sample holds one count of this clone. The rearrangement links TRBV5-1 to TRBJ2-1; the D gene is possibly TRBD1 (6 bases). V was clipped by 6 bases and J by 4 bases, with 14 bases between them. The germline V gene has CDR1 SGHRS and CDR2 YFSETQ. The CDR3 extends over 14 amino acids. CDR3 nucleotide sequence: TGCGCCAGCAACTTAGCCGGGACATACAATGAGCAGTTCTTC. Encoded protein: CASNLAGTYNEQFF.